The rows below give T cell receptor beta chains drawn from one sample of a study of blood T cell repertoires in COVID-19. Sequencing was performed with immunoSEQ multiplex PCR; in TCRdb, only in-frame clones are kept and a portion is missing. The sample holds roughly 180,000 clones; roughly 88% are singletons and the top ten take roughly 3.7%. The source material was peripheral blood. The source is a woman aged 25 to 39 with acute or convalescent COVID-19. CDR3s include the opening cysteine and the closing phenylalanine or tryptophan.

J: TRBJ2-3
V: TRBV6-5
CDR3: CASSRSGRVDTQYF

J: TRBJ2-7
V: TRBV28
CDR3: CASSYGQGYEQYF

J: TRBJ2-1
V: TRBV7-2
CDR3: CASSLGVSNNEQFF

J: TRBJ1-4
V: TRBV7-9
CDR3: CASSTVNVLEKLFF

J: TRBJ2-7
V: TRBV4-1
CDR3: CASSQFELGGYEQYF

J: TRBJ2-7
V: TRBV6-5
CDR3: CASRIWTSGPYEQYF

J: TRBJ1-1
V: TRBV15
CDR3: CATSPGQGSLEAFF

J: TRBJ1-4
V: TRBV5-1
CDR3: CASSPNGNLEKLFF

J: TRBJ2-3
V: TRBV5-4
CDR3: CASSLVAGPTDTQYF

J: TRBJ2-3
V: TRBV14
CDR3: CASSPSLAADTQYF

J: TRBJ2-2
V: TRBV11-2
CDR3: CASSSPTDRTGELFF

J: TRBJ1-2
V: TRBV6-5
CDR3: CASSMTGANYGYTF

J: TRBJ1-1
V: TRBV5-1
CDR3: CASSSRGDSWTEAFF

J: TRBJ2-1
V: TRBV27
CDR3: CASSLLGLAGNEQFF

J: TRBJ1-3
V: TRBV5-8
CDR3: CASSKQGGNTIYF

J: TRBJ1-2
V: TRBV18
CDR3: CASSPDRISYYGYTF

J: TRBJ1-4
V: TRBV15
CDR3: CATSRGGVGGPEKLFF

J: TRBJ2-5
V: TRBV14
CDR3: CASSPLAGEETQYF

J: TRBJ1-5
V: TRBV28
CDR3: CASRSTANQPQHF

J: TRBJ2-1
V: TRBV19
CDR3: CASSPTGLEQFF

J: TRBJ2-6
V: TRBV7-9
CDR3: CASSLGAGGGSGANVLTF

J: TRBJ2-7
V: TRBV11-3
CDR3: CASTPSGSGEQYF

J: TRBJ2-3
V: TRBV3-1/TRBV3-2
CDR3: CASSQGAPDTQYF

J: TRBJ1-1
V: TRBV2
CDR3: CASSERAGRNTEAFF

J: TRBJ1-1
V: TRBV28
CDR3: CASSLAAEAFF

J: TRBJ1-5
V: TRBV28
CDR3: CASKGTGGNQPQHF

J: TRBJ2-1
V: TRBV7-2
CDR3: CASSLDRGPSSYNEQFF

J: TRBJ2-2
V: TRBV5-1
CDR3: CACGQGAHTGELFF

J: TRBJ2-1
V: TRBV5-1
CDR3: CASSHSSSNEQFF

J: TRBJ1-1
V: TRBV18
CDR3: CASSPETGNTEAFF

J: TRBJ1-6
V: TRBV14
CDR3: CASRAGTGSPLHF

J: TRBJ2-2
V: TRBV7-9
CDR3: CASSFWTTGELFF

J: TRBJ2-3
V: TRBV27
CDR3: CASNFIGGSADTQYF

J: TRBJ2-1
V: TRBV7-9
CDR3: CASSSRTGLDGEQFF

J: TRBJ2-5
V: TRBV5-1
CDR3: CASSLAAGEETQYF

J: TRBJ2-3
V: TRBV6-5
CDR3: CASSPRTDTQYF

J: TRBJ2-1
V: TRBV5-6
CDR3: CASRRAYYNEQFF

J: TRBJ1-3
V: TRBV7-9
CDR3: CASSPQEGMAIYF

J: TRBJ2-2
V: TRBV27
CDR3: CASSLIPSGTGELFF

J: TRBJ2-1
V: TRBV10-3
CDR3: CAISDSTSGRSYNEQFF

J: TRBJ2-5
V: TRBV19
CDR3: CASDKYGGGPWETQYF

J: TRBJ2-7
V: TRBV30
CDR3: CAWSTGTGYNEQYF

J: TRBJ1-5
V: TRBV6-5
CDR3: CASSKQQGYQPQHF

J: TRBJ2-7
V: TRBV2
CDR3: CASSGGLAGGYEQYF

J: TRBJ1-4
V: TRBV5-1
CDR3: CASSLERSGATNEKLFF

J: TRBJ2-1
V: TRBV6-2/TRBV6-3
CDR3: CASSPAGGINEQFF

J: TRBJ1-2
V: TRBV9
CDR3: CASSAGRRANYGYTF

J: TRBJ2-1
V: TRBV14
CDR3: CASSQEQLSYNEQFF

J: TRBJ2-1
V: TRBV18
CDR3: CASSPSVTYNEQFF

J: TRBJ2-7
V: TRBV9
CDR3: CASNPSGSSYEQYF

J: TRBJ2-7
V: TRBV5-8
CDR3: CASSLGAPVEQYF

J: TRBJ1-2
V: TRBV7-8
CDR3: CASSFGTGGYGYTF

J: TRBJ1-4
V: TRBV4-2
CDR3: CASSQGVDMFF